The 12 T cell receptor beta chains listed next were all sequenced from one sample in a study of early T cells in non-severe SARS-CoV-2 infection (dated by TCRdb to 2020 to 2023). The library came from 5' RACE. The sequencer was a NextSeq 500. TCRdb ran its own pipeline on the public reads, namely fastp trimming at Q25 and MiXCR clone calling, and kept in-frame beta chains. Each CDR3 protein appears once, grouped with its most common genes and DNA. The sample data list 70,000 to 90,000 distinct CDR3 sequences, and less than 15% of these were observed just once. 3.4% of the sample is held by the ten biggest clonotypes. Sequencing input: whole blood. Source of these receptors: an adult who was a healthcare worker with PCR-confirmed SARS-CoV-2 infection or an uninfected control (not recorded which).

This clonotype was observed many times. This chain connects TRBV5-1 to TRBJ1-1, with no clear D. This CDR3 has 13 residues. Trimming removed 1 base at V and 8 bases at J, with 12 bases between. Germline-derived CDR1 and CDR2 are SGHRS and YFSETQ. CDR3 nucleotide sequence: TGCGCCAGCAGCTTGAATTCTGCTTCAGAAGCTTTCTTT. Amino acids: CASSLNSASEAFF. Full variable domain (rest looked up from reference TRBV5-1 and TRBJ1-1): KAGVTQTPRYLIKTRGQQVTLSCSPISGHRSVSWYQQTPGQGLQFLFEYFSETQRNKGNFPGRFSGRQFSNSRSEMNVSTLELGDSALYLCASSLNSASEAFFGQGTRLTVV.

This clonotype was picked up many times. The V and J genes are TRBV12-3 or TRBV12-4 and TRBJ2-1; 11 nucleotides align to TRBD2. The V and J ends lost 2 bases and 8 bases, in that order; junction bases with no gene match: 11. The CDR3 contains 17 residues. This CDR3 reads CASSLLAPLAGVHEQFF. As DNA, the CDR3 is TGTGCCAGCAGTTTATTGGCCCCACTAGCGGGAGTCCATGAGCAGTTCTTC.

This clonotype was recorded a few times. The V gene is TRBV25-1, the J gene TRBJ1-3; no firm D call. The CDR3 totals 14 residues. Germline CDR1 MGHDK, CDR2 SYGVNS. Trimming stripped 2 bases from V and 0 bases from J, with 5 bases between. CDR3 nucleotide sequence: TGTGCCAGCAGTGAACGGTCCTCTGGAAACACCATATATTTT. It yields the protein CASSERSSGNTIYF.

In its sample, this clonotype was seen many times. The rearrangement uses TRBV5-1 and TRBJ1-5; D is undetermined. The CDR3 has 14 residues. V was pared by 0 bases and J by 3 bases, with 7 bases between. Germline CDR1 is SGHRS and CDR2 is YFSETQ. The CDR3 loop reads CASSLVPDNQPQHF. CDR3 coding DNA: TGCGCCAGCAGCTTGGTGCCAGACAATCAGCCCCAGCATTTT.

The rearrangement joins TRBV29-1 to TRBJ2-5; D uncertain. Per the germline V gene, CDR1 is SQVTM and CDR2 is ANQGSEA. Trimming removed 6 bases from V and 11 bases from J, with 16 bases in between. The CDR3 covers 11 residues. The CDR3 loop is CSVQRGPPQYF. In DNA form, the CDR3 reads TGCAGCGTGCAGCGCGGACCCCCGCAGTACTTC.

The rearrangement links TRBV12-3 or TRBV12-4 to TRBJ1-5; weak D call: TRBD1 (5 bases). The CDR3 is made up of 15 amino acids. The ends were cut back, 5 bases at V and 3 bases at J, with 14 bases in the middle. The chain's CDR3 is CASSPLGGDNQPQHF. Here the CDR3 DNA reads TGTGCCAGCAGTCCCCTCGGGGGTGACAATCAGCCCCAGCATTTT.

This clonotype was seen just once. CDR3 amino acids: CSVEAGEYGYTF. DNA of the CDR3: TGCAGCGTTGAGGCTGGGGAGTATGGCTACACCTTC. The chain joins TRBV29-1 to TRBJ1-2; unclear D gene. The CDR3 spans 12 residues. Trimming shortened V by 3 bases and J by 5 bases, and 10 bases separated the two germline ends. Germline assignment: CDR1 SQVTM and CDR2 ANQGSEA.

This clonotype was seen more than once but under ten times. V gene TRBV6-1 combines with J gene TRBJ2-1; D gene unclear. The CDR3 contains 16 residues. From germline, CDR1 is MNHNS and CDR2 SASEGT. Deletions cut 2 bases from V and 4 bases from J, with 15 bases between. In nucleotides, the CDR3 is TGTGCCAGCAGTGAAACCCCTGCTACTGGGTACAATGAGCAGTTCTTC. It encodes CASSETPATGYNEQFF.

V usage is TRBV18 and J usage is TRBJ2-3, with D maybe TRBD1 (6 bases). This CDR3 has 15 amino acids. Germline CDR1 is KGHSH and CDR2 is LQKENI. V lost 3 bases and J lost 0, with 10 bases in between. The CDR3 sequence: CASSPWTASTDTQYF. CDR3 DNA: TGTGCCAGCTCACCCTGGACAGCTAGCACAGATACGCAGTATTTT.

This clonotype was seen many times. V gene TRBV5-1 combines with J gene TRBJ2-3; D is possibly TRBD1 or TRBD2 (5 bases each). With 2 bases removed from V and 6 bases from J, the gap between germline ends came to 7 bases. The CDR3 consists of 12 residues. The V gene's germline CDR1 is SGHRS and CDR2 YFSETQ. CDR3 amino acids: CASSFEGDTQYF. In DNA, the CDR3 is TGCGCCAGCAGCTTTGAGGGGGATACGCAGTATTTT.

V usage is TRBV18 and J usage is TRBJ2-3; possibly TRBD1 for D (5 bases). Trimming cost V 1 base and J 3 bases, with 8 bases left between them. The germline CDR1 and CDR2 sequences are KGHSH and LQKENI. This CDR3 is built from 14 residues. CDR3 sequence reads: CASSPQGKTDTQYF. CDR3 DNA: TGTGCCAGCTCACCACAGGGGAAGACAGATACGCAGTATTTT.

A note on this clonotype: A read error may explain this, as a much larger clone is one base away. DNA for the CDR3: TGTGCCAGCTCACCGGACATGAGCACAGATACGCAGTATTTT. Protein sequence: CASSPDMSTDTQYF. V and J are TRBV18 and TRBJ2-3; a weak D match, TRBD1 (5 bases). Germline CDR1 is KGHSH and CDR2 is LQKENI. Deletions cut 3 bases from V and 0 bases from J, with 7 bases between. This CDR3 has 14 residues.